One and the same sample provided the 28 T cell receptor beta chains below, sequenced in a study of T cells after yellow fever vaccination. TCRdb re-called the 5' RACE reads with MiXCR, one entry per CDR3 protein. The sample records some 300,000 distinct CDR3 sequences, less than 9.5% being singletons. Here the sequenced sample was PBMCs, taken 45 days after the first yellow fever vaccination. Receptors were obtained from a man younger than 30 who received the YFV17D yellow fever vaccine.

This clonotype has only a few counts. The chain links TRBV19 to TRBJ1-2; 7 bases are shared with TRBD1. CDR1 and CDR2 (germline): LNHDA, SQIVND (reference sequence). With 2 bases clipped from V and 5 bases from J, the junction kept 8 bases outside the gene matches. CDR3 length: 15 residues. CDR3 sequence: CASSIQTGWTYGYTF. Here the CDR3 DNA reads TGTGCCAGTAGTATACAGACAGGGTGGACATATGGCTACACCTTC.

V usage is TRBV7-9 and J usage is TRBJ1-4, with TRBD1 matching over 9 bases. Germline V CDR1 and CDR2: SEHNR, FQNEAQ (reference sequence). V dropped 5 bases and J dropped 8; count of bases not matched to a gene: 6. This CDR3 spans 14 amino acids. DNA of the CDR3: TGTGCCAGCAGCCATTACAGGGGGCGAGAAAAACTGTTTTTT. Amino acid sequence: CASSHYRGREKLFF.

The V call is TRBV6-5, the J call TRBJ2-2; D not certain. The germline V gene has CDR1 MNHEY and CDR2 SVGAGI. The CDR3 sequence is 11 residues long. The V end lost 10 bases, the J end lost 9 bases, and 12 bases lay between the germline ends. CDR3 loop: CATMNARELFF. Here the CDR3 DNA reads TGTGCCACCATGAACGCACGGGAGCTGTTTTTT.

V usage is TRBV19 and J usage is TRBJ2-1, with 7 bases lining up with TRBD1. Germline assignment: CDR1 LNHDA and CDR2 SQIVND (reference sequence). CDR3 length equals 13 residues. V lost 8 bases, J lost 7 bases, and 8 bases stayed unmatched. In DNA form, the CDR3 reads TGTGCCAGTGAGGGGGCAGGGGGTAATGAGCAGTTCTTC. Translating gives CASEGAGGNEQFF.

The J gene is TRBJ2-7, the V gene TRBV4-3; 7 bases fit TRBD1. Germline loops: CDR1 LGHNA, CDR2 YSLEER. The V segment lost 1 base and the J segment 6 bases; nucleotides outside the gene matches: 9. There are 15 residues in the CDR3. The CDR3 protein is CASSQVYRGYGEQYF. CDR3 nucleotide sequence: TGCGCCAGCAGCCAAGTCTACAGGGGCTATGGCGAGCAGTACTTC.

This clonotype came up a few times. The chain joins TRBV11-1 to TRBJ2-1; 16 bases fit TRBD2. Germline CDR1 and CDR2: SGHAT and FQDESV (reference sequence). The CDR3 totals 20 residues. V was pared by 5 bases and J by 0 bases, with 10 bases of the junction left unmatched. Written as DNA, the CDR3 is TGTGCCAGCAGCCCCGCTCCGGGACTAGCGGGGGGGAGCTCCTACAATGAGCAGTTCTTC. Amino acids: CASSPAPGLAGGSSYNEQFF.

This clonotype has just a few counts. The chain combines TRBV27 with TRBJ2-7, with TRBD2 matching over 10 bases. Unmatched junction bases numbered 6, after V lost 8 bases and J lost 2 bases. CDR1 MNHEY and CDR2 SMNVEV come from the germline V gene (reference sequence). CDR3 length: 14 residues. The CDR3 nucleotides read TGTGCCAGCGCTAGCGGGGGACCGACCTACGAGCAGTACTTC. Its translation is CASASGGPTYEQYF.

V usage is TRBV7-9 and J usage is TRBJ2-5; the D is unclear. This CDR3 is 13 amino acids long. The germline V gene has CDR1 SEHNR and CDR2 FQNEAQ (reference sequence). Trimming took 5 bases from V and 2 from J, leaving 9 bases between them. DNA of the CDR3: TGTGCCAGCAGCCCGACTCAGCAAGAGACCCAGTACTTC. Residues: CASSPTQQETQYF.

This clonotype was observed a few times. The chain recombines TRBV28 with TRBJ1-5, with unresolved D. Germline CDR1 MDHEN, CDR2 SYDVKM. The CDR3 consists of 15 residues. V was cut by 5 bases and J by 2 bases, with 13 bases left in between. The CDR3 DNA is TGTGCCAGCAGTAGCCTACCCGAGGGCAATCAGCCCCAGCATTTT. It translates to CASSSLPEGNQPQHF.

The rearrangement joins TRBV5-4 to TRBJ2-3, with a possible D match to TRBD2 (7 bases). Trimming shortened V by 0 bases and J by 6 bases, and 11 bases separated the two germline ends. The length of the CDR3 is 14 residues. CDR1 is SGHNT, CDR2 YYREEE, per germline (reference sequence). The CDR3: CASSLDGGQDTQYF. CDR3 coding DNA: TGTGCCAGCAGCTTGGACGGGGGGCAGGATACGCAGTATTTT.

Only a few counts were recorded for this clonotype. The chain is built from TRBV5-4 and TRBJ2-1, with unresolved D. This CDR3 has 12 residues. Trimming cost V 4 bases and J 7 bases, with 9 bases left between them. Germline CDR1 SGHNT, CDR2 YYREEE (reference sequence). The CDR3 sequence is CASSPGQNEQFF. CDR3 coding DNA: TGTGCCAGCAGCCCCGGCCAAAATGAGCAGTTCTTC.

This clonotype was counted at least ten times. The V and J genes are TRBV29-1 and TRBJ2-5, with D perhaps matching TRBD1 (5 bases). Looked up from germline, CDR1 is SQVTM and CDR2 is ANQGSEA. CDR3 size: 13 residues. V was cut by 2 bases and J by 5 bases, with 12 bases left in between. This CDR3 reads CSVEYGAGETQYF. The CDR3 coding sequence is TGCAGCGTTGAATATGGGGCCGGGGAGACCCAGTACTTC.

This sequence joins TRBV20-1 and TRBJ1-1; D uncertain. The CDR3 has 10 amino acids. Germline V gene data show CDR1 as DFQATT and CDR2 as SNEGSKA (reference sequence). V was clipped by 3 bases and J by 12 bases, with 11 bases between them. CDR3 nucleotides: TGCAGTGCTAGGGTGCAGGTCTCTTTCTTT. This translates into CSARVQVSFF.

This clonotype was counted between two and nine times. The chain joins TRBV4-3 to TRBJ2-5; TRBD1 aligns across 9 bases. After removal of 1 base from V and 3 bases from J, the junction contained 6 bases not matched to a gene. The CDR3 loop spans 16 amino acids. The germline V gene encodes CDR1 LGHNA and CDR2 YSLEER. The CDR3 sequence is CASSQGQGGLKETQYF. CDR3 DNA: TGCGCCAGCAGCCAAGGACAGGGGGGCCTTAAAGAGACCCAGTACTTC.

This chain uses TRBV20-1 with TRBJ2-3, with D possibly TRBD2 on 6 matching bases. The CDR3 is 13 amino acids. Germline V lookup: CDR1 DFQATT, CDR2 SNEGSKA (reference sequence). V was cut by 6 bases and J by 3 bases, with 13 bases left in between. The CDR3 here is CSALLGGTDTQYF. CDR3 DNA sequence: TGCAGTGCCCTTCTGGGGGGTACAGATACGCAGTATTTT.

V is TRBV29-1 and J is TRBJ2-2; no clear D gene. From germline, CDR1 is SQVTM and CDR2 ANQGSEA. The CDR3 loop spans 13 amino acids. The V end lost 8 bases, the J end lost 6 bases, and 16 bases lay between the germline ends. The CDR3 protein is CSTRGSRAGELFF. DNA for the CDR3: TGCAGCACCAGAGGTAGTCGGGCCGGGGAGCTGTTTTTT.

The J gene is TRBJ1-2, the V gene TRBV20-1, with D possibly TRBD1 on 5 matching bases. The germline V and J ends were trimmed by 6 bases and 5 bases, with 7 bases remaining between them. Germline V gene data show CDR1 as DFQATT and CDR2 as SNEGSKA (reference sequence). The CDR3 is 10 residues long. CDR3 residues: CSAGRYGYTF. The CDR3 coding sequence is TGCAGTGCGGGACGTTATGGCTACACCTTC.

The chain links TRBV12-3 or TRBV12-4 to TRBJ2-7; 12 bases align to TRBD2. Trimming took 11 bases from V and 1 from J; bases not matched to a gene: 18. This CDR3 contains 18 residues. CDR3 DNA: TGTGCCTTCTGTCTCCCAAAAGGACTAGCGGGGTCATCCTACGAGCAGTACGTC. The encoded protein is CAFCLPKGLAGSSYEQYV.

This chain links TRBV18 with TRBJ2-6, with D perhaps TRBD1 (5 bases). The germline V gene has CDR1 KGHSH and CDR2 LQKENI. This CDR3 has 17 residues. The V end lost 2 bases, the J end lost 0 bases, and 11 bases lay between the germline ends. CDR3 in amino acids: CASSPTTGNSGANVLTF. The CDR3 bases are TGTGCCAGCTCACCAACAACAGGTAACTCTGGGGCCAACGTCCTGACTTTC.

This clonotype has a handful of counts. The J gene is TRBJ2-7, the V gene TRBV30; D unresolved. The CDR3 loop spans 12 amino acids. Trimming stripped 1 base from V and 3 bases from J, with 7 bases between. CDR1 and CDR2 (germline): GTSNPN, SVGIG (reference sequence). CDR3 in amino acids: CAWSEAFYEQYF. As DNA, the CDR3 is TGTGCCTGGAGTGAGGCATTCTACGAGCAGTACTTC.

This clonotype occurred many times. The V call is TRBV11-2, the J call TRBJ2-2; perhaps D is TRBD1 or TRBD2 (5 bases each). The V gene's germline CDR1 is SGHAT and CDR2 FQNNGV. The CDR3 runs to 15 residues. The V and J ends lost 1 base and 5 bases respectively, with 11 bases between them. CDR3 DNA sequence: TGTGCCAGCAGCTTAGCCGGGACCACAACCGGGGAGCTGTTTTTT. Translating gives CASSLAGTTTGELFF.

The chain carries TRBV5-1 and TRBJ2-3, with D possibly TRBD1 on 6 matching bases. Trimming cost V 1 base and J 3 bases, with 12 bases left between them. The CDR3 extends over 15 amino acids. CDR1 and CDR2 (germline): SGHRS, YFSETQ. For the CDR3, the DNA is TGCGCCAGCAGCTTGTCTAACAGGGCTACAGATACGCAGTATTTT. This gives the protein CASSLSNRATDTQYF.

The table lists this clonotype with many counts. The chain has TRBV4-2 and TRBJ2-1, with D perhaps TRBD2 (5 bases). The CDR3 contains 15 residues. The V gene lost 4 bases and the J gene lost 5 bases, with 15 bases spanning the gap. Germline-derived CDR1 and CDR2 are LGHNA and YNFKEQ. The CDR3 is CASSPPGSRNNEQFF. The CDR3, as DNA: TGTGCCAGCAGCCCGCCGGGGTCGCGGAACAATGAGCAGTTCTTC.

This clonotype was seen many times. In DNA form, the CDR3 reads TGTGCCAGCAGCCAAGTTCCGGCCTCCTACGAGCAGTACTTC. Its translation is CASSQVPASYEQYF. The V call is TRBV3-1, the J call TRBJ2-7; D is undetermined. V lost 1 base and J 0 bases, leaving 7 bases between the germline ends. The CDR3 totals 14 residues. Germline V gene data show CDR1 as LGHDT and CDR2 as YNNKEL (reference sequence).

The rearrangement links TRBV9 to TRBJ1-4; 12 bases are a match to TRBD1. V shed 3 bases, J shed 8 bases, and the junction held 2 bases outside the gene matches. Germline V CDR1 and CDR2: SGDLS, YYNGEE. CDR3 length: 14 amino acids. CDR3 region: CASSAGQGAEKLFF. In nucleotides, the CDR3 is TGTGCCAGCAGCGCGGGACAGGGGGCAGAAAAACTGTTTTTT.

This sequence joins TRBV25-1 and TRBJ2-3, with 8 bases lining up with TRBD1. Trimming took 2 bases from V and 4 from J; bases not matched to a gene: 5. The CDR3 runs to 15 residues. From germline, CDR1 is MGHDK and CDR2 SYGVNS. The CDR3 DNA sequence: TGTGCCAGCAGTGAACACAGGGGGTGGGCAGATACGCAGTATTTT. It translates to CASSEHRGWADTQYF.

This clonotype showed up just a few times. V gene TRBV7-9 combines with J gene TRBJ1-1; no firm D call. Germline V gene sequence: CDR1 SEHNR, CDR2 FQNEAQ (reference sequence). The CDR3 consists of 14 residues. V lost 1 base and J 5 bases, leaving 11 bases between the germline ends. CDR3 protein: CASSLDGSRTEAFF. The DNA for the CDR3 is TGTGCCAGCAGCTTAGACGGAAGTCGAACTGAAGCTTTCTTT.

There are a few counts of this clonotype. V gene TRBV19 combines with J gene TRBJ1-2, with D possibly being TRBD1 (6 bases). The CDR3 spans 15 residues. The germline V gene has CDR1 LNHDA and CDR2 SQIVND (reference sequence). V shed 5 bases and J shed 3 bases, with 16 bases lying between them. In DNA, the CDR3 is TGTGCCAGTAGTCCCTGGACAGCGGGGGACTATGGCTACACCTTC. It is translated as CASSPWTAGDYGYTF.